The rows below give T cell receptor beta chains drawn from one sample of a study of graft-versus-host responses after intestinal transplantation. Profiling relied on immunoSEQ multiplex PCR, and the TCRdb table lists in-frame clones only, not all of them. Of 60,000 to 65,000 clones in the sample, roughly 90% were seen once. Sequences were derived from ileum tissue, sampled approximately 370 days after transplant. The source is a human patient who received an intestinal transplant, so some T cells may come from the graft donor. The CDR3 runs from the conserved cysteine through the conserved F or W. D genes are given only for firm matches. Where a row states a size, it is once, few, many or the class of an expanded clone; other rows omit it.

abundance,d_gene,v_gene,j_gene,CDR3nt,CDR3aa
-,-,TRBV5-4,TRBJ1-1,TGTGCCAGCAGCTTGGGGCGGTACACTGAAGCTTTCTTT,CASSLGRYTEAFF
-,TRBD2,TRBV25-1,TRBJ2-1,TGTGCCAGCACCTGGGGACTAGCGGGAGAGGCCACAAATGAGCAGTTCTTC,CASTWGLAGEATNEQFF
-,-,TRBV2,TRBJ1-1,TGTGCCAGTTCCGGGGGCTTGAACACTGAAGCTTTCTTT,CASSGGLNTEAFF
-,-,TRBV7-3,TRBJ2-1,TGTGCCAGCAGCTTAGGAACTAGCAACAATGAGCAGTTCTTC,CASSLGTSNNEQFF
-,-,TRBV2,TRBJ2-5,TGTGCCAGCAGTAGACAGGGAGGCTCGGAGACCCAGTACTTC,CASSRQGGSETQYF
-,-,TRBV28,TRBJ1-4,TGTGCCGGTCGCCAGGGTTACGGTGAAAAACTGTTTTTT,CAGRQGYGEKLFF
-,-,TRBV11-1,TRBJ2-7,TGTGCCAGCACCTTCGGGCCTGCCTACGAGCAGTACTTC,CASTFGPAYEQYF
-,TRBD2,TRBV5-1,TRBJ2-7,TGCGCCAGCAGCTCGGGACTATTTTCCTACGAGCAGTACTTC,CASSSGLFSYEQYF
-,-,TRBV19,TRBJ2-2,TGTGCCAGTATAGGCCTAAACACCGGGGAGCTGTTTTTT,CASIGLNTGELFF
-,TRBD1,TRBV4-1,TRBJ2-1,TGCGCCAGCAGCCAAGATTTGGCAGGGGGTGACAATGAGCAGTTCTTC,CASSQDLAGGDNEQFF
few,-,TRBV6-1,TRBJ1-5,TGTGCCAGCAGTGAACCTTTTCAGCCCCAGCATTTT,CASSEPFQPQHF
-,-,TRBV4-1,TRBJ2-7,TGCGCCAGCAGCCAAGATCAGTGGCAGGGCGCCAACGAGCAGTACTTC,CASSQDQWQGANEQYF
-,TRBD1,TRBV6-5,TRBJ2-1,TGTGCCAGCGGGGGAACAGGGGTCTACAATGAGCAGTTCTTC,CASGGTGVYNEQFF
-,-,TRBV4-1,TRBJ1-6,TGCGCCAGCAGCCATAGGTCCCTAGGAGTGGACAGACGCTATAATTCACCCCTCCACTTT,CASSHRSLGVDRRYNSPLHF
-,-,TRBV11-2,TRBJ2-5,TGTGCCAGCAGCTTAGGCCTTGGGGAGACCCAGTACTTC,CASSLGLGETQYF
-,TRBD2,TRBV7-3,TRBJ2-3,TGTGCCAGCAGCTTAAATCCGTGGGCGGGAGGCACAGATACGCAGTATTTT,CASSLNPWAGGTDTQYF
-,TRBD1,TRBV5-4,TRBJ2-7,TGTGCCAGCAGCCCGCCGGGACAGGGCTCCTACGAGCAGTACTTC,CASSPPGQGSYEQYF
-,-,TRBV6-5,TRBJ2-7,TGTGCCAGCAGTGACCTTGACAGCGCCTACGAGCAGTACTTC,CASSDLDSAYEQYF
-,-,TRBV9,TRBJ2-3,TGTGCCAGCAGCGTAGAAGGGGGAACAGATACGCAGTATTTT,CASSVEGGTDTQYF
-,TRBD1,TRBV6-1,TRBJ2-2,TGTGCCAGCAGTGCGACAGGGGATACCGGGGAGCTGTTTTTT,CASSATGDTGELFF
-,TRBD1,TRBV7-9,TRBJ2-7,TGTGCCAGCAGTTCCGGGACAGAAATCTACGAGCAGTACTTC,CASSSGTEIYEQYF
-,-,TRBV28,TRBJ2-1,TGTGCCAGCAGCCCCACAGGGAAAACATCATACAATGAGCAGTTCTTC,CASSPTGKTSYNEQFF
-,TRBD1,TRBV4-1,TRBJ2-7,TGCGCCAGCAGCCAAGATCCGGGACAGGGGATCTACGAGCAGTACTTC,CASSQDPGQGIYEQYF
-,-,TRBV5-1,TRBJ2-5,TGCGCCAGCAGTAGGCGACAAGAGACCCAGTACTTC,CASSRRQETQYF
-,-,TRBV7-2,TRBJ2-1,TGTGCCAGCAGCTGGACTAATCTTTTGTTCTTC,CASSWTNLLFF
-,TRBD1,TRBV5-1,TRBJ1-2,TGCGCCAGCAGCTTGGGGACAGGGGGCATCGGATCTGGCTACACCTTC,CASSLGTGGIGSGYTF
-,-,TRBV27,TRBJ1-5,TGTGCCAGCAGTTACTTGAGGGATCAGCCCCAGCATTTT,CASSYLRDQPQHF
-,-,TRBV5-4,TRBJ2-1,TGTGCCAGCAGGGATCGGGGCGGGGGCCCCTACAATGAGCAGTTCTTC,CASRDRGGGPYNEQFF
-,TRBD2,TRBV28,TRBJ2-5,TGTGCCAGCAGTTGGAATAGCGGGGTCCAAGAGACCCAGTACTTC,CASSWNSGVQETQYF
-,-,TRBV9,TRBJ2-7,TGTGCCAGCAGCGTGGGGACGGGGGCCCCCTACGAGCAGTACTTC,CASSVGTGAPYEQYF
-,-,TRBV19,TRBJ1-5,TGTGCCAGTAGTAAAACAGGGTGGCAGCCCCAGCATTTT,CASSKTGWQPQHF
-,-,TRBV9,TRBJ1-5,TGTGCCAGCAGCCCCCGGGGGGGTAATCAGCCCCAGCATTTT,CASSPRGGNQPQHF
few,-,TRBV15,TRBJ2-7,TGTGCCACCAGCAGAGATAAAGCTGCCAGCTCCTACGAGCAGTACTTC,CATSRDKAASSYEQYF
-,-,TRBV29-1,TRBJ2-3,TGCAGCGTTGAAGAGGATACGCAGTATTTT,CSVEEDTQYF
-,-,TRBV6-6,TRBJ1-5,TGTGCCAGCACCTACGGACTTGGACAACCCCAGCATTTT,CASTYGLGQPQHF
-,-,TRBV5-6,TRBJ2-7,TGTGCCAGCAGCCATGAACGGGACGAGGGCTACGAGCAGTACTTC,CASSHERDEGYEQYF
-,-,TRBV2,TRBJ2-3,TGTGCCAGCAGTGAAGAGGTTAGCGGTACCACTAGCACAGATACGCAGTATTTT,CASSEEVSGTTSTDTQYF
-,-,TRBV6-1,TRBJ1-2,TGTGCCAGCAGTGAAGCCCAAGGCCACTATGGCTACACCTTC,CASSEAQGHYGYTF
-,-,TRBV2,TRBJ2-3,TGTGCCAGCAGGCAGGGCCTCTCAGGAGATACGCAGTATTTT,CASRQGLSGDTQYF
-,-,TRBV11-2,TRBJ2-6,TGTGCCAGCAGCTTGGGGCCTGGGGCCAACGTCCTGACTTTC,CASSLGPGANVLTF
-,-,TRBV28,TRBJ2-1,TGTGCCAGCAGTCCAGGCTACAATGAGCAGTTCTTC,CASSPGYNEQFF
-,TRBD1,TRBV10-3,TRBJ1-5,TGTGCCATCAGCAGGGGGTATGATCAGCCCCAGCATTTT,CAISRGYDQPQHF
-,TRBD1,TRBV28,TRBJ2-7,TGTGCCAGCAGATCCTCCCGGGACAGGGGTAACGAGCAGTACTTC,CASRSSRDRGNEQYF
-,TRBD1,TRBV5-1,TRBJ2-7,TGCGCCAGCAGTCCTGGGGCAGGGGGAATCCACGAGCAGTACTTC,CASSPGAGGIHEQYF
-,-,TRBV9,TRBJ1-3,TGTGCCAGCAGCCCGGACGGATACTCTGGGAACACCATATATTTT,CASSPDGYSGNTIYF
-,-,TRBV28,TRBJ2-3,TGTGCCAGCAGTTTCAGCGGGAGCACAGATACGCAGTATTTT,CASSFSGSTDTQYF
-,-,TRBV2,TRBJ1-3,TGTGCCAGCAGTGAGAGGGTTCAGCTGGCCGGCTCTGGAAACACCATATATTTT,CASSERVQLAGSGNTIYF
once,-,TRBV6-5,TRBJ2-1,TGTGCCAGCAGTTACTCTAGCTCGTCCTACAATGAGCAGTTCTTC,CASSYSSSSYNEQFF
few,-,TRBV2,TRBJ2-7,TGTGCCAGCAGCTTGGATTACGAGCAGTACTTC,CASSLDYEQYF
-,TRBD1,TRBV2,TRBJ2-3,TGTGCCAGCAGTGGACAGGGGGCAGATACGCAGTATTTT,CASSGQGADTQYF
-,TRBD1,TRBV7-2,TRBJ2-5,TGTGCCAGCAGCTTAACAGGGGGCTTGGAGACCCAGTACTTC,CASSLTGGLETQYF
-,-,TRBV2,TRBJ1-2,TGTGCCAGCAGTGACAGGGGCCGGGGGTTCTATGGCTACACCTTC,CASSDRGRGFYGYTF
-,-,TRBV28,TRBJ1-5,TGTGCCAGCAGTTTCCGTCAGCTCATAAGGGGTCGGCAGCCCCAGCATTTT,CASSFRQLIRGRQPQHF
-,-,TRBV18,TRBJ2-3,TGTGCCAGCTCACCAACCAGCACAGATACGCAGTATTTT,CASSPTSTDTQYF
-,TRBD1,TRBV6-1,TRBJ2-3,TGTGCCAGCAGTGAGTCCCCGGGACAGGGGAAAGATACGCAGTATTTT,CASSESPGQGKDTQYF
-,-,TRBV2,TRBJ2-7,TGTGCCAGCAGTGTTACAGACGAGCAGTACTTC,CASSVTDEQYF
-,TRBD2,TRBV7-9,TRBJ2-7,TGTGCCAGCAGCCCCGGACTAGGTGCTATCTACGAGCAGTACTTC,CASSPGLGAIYEQYF